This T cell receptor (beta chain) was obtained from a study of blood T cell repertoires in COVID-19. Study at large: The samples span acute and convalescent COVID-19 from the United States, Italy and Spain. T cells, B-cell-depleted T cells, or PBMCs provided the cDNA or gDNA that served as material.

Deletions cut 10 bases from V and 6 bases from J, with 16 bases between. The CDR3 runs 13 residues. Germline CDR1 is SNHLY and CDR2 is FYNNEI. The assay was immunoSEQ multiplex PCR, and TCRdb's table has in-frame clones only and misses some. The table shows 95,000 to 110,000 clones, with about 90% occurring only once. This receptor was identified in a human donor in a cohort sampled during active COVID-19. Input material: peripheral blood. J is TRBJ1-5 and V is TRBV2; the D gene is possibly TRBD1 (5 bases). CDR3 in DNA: TGTGCCACCACCAGCGGGGGTGGTCAGCCCCAGCATTTT. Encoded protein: CATTSGGGQPQHF.